This T cell receptor (beta chain) originates from a study of tumor-infiltrating lymphocytes in primary liver carcinoma. Study-level background: Primary liver carcinomas in the patients were surgically resected.

The authors took blood RNA from unsorted whole blood and also extracted germline DNA. The template, approximately 500 ng total RNA, yielded TCR beta cDNA made with a constant-region primer. Library construction for TCR beta comprised three nested multiplex PCR rounds performed with slightly modified ARM-PCR. TRBV1-TRBV30 forward primers and a C-beta reverse primer were used in the first two PCR rounds, which each ran for approximately 10 cycles. TCRdb independently ran MiXCR on the multiplex PCR reads; one entry per CDR3 protein. The sample yields fewer than 250,000 distinct CDR3 sequences, less than 65% seen once. Study outcomes and limitations: Tumor top-250-clone fraction significantly exceeded that of blood (p = 0.039). Tumor-adjacent and tumor-blood pairs shared less of their repertoires than tumor region pairs shared. Without sorting, CD4+ versus CD8+ T cell repertoires were not compared.

Notes on this clonotype: As yet, its antigen is unknown. The junction shows a germline mismatch at one end, possibly a read error.

Germline CDR1 is SGHKS and CDR2 is YYEKEE (reference sequence). The CDR3 contains 15 residues. The receptor comes from a woman aged 55-70 years with primary liver carcinoma and hepatitis B virus infection. The sequencing sample was made of peripheral blood. The rearrangement links TRBV5-5 to TRBJ1-3; D gene unclear. The CDR3, as DNA: TGTGCCAGCAGCTTGTCGGACGCCTCTGGAAGCACCATATATTTT. Its translation is CASSLSDASGSTIYF.